A selection of T cell receptor beta chains follows, all from one sample in a study of blood T cell repertoires in COVID-19. The protocol was immunoSEQ multiplex PCR, while the TCRdb copy is restricted to in-frame clones and leaves out a portion. The data hold 150,000 or so clones, with approximately 84% observed a single time. Sequencing input: peripheral blood. The receptor source for this set is an older woman with acute or convalescent COVID-19. Each CDR3 is given with its conserved first and last residue. D genes are given only for firm matches. Size is omitted from some rows. Given values are once, few, many or a class for expanded clones.

d_call,v_call,j_call,clone_size,cdr3_aa,cdr3_nt
NA,TRBV6-5,TRBJ1-2,NA,CASSYPGGGYTF,TGTGCCAGCAGTTACCCCGGCGGTGGCTACACCTTC
NA,TRBV28,TRBJ1-5,NA,CASSLRGGPWGQPQHF,TGTGCCAGCAGTTTAAGGGGAGGGCCTTGGGGTCAGCCCCAGCATTTT
TRBD2,TRBV19,TRBJ2-1,NA,CASTPGLAGPNEQFF,TGTGCCAGTACCCCGGGACTAGCGGGTCCCAATGAGCAGTTCTTC
NA,TRBV5-1,TRBJ1-5,NA,CASSLVGGSGQPQHF,TGCGCCAGCAGCTTGGTAGGGGGATCGGGTCAGCCCCAGCATTTT
NA,TRBV11-3,TRBJ2-1,NA,CASSLGPGNEQFF,TGTGCCAGCAGCTTAGGCCCGGGAAATGAGCAGTTCTTC
NA,TRBV3-1/TRBV3-2,TRBJ1-1,NA,CASSLVQGDTEAFF,TGTGCCAGCAGCCTCGTACAGGGTGACACTGAAGCTTTCTTT
NA,TRBV28,TRBJ2-7,NA,CASSLRPGSSYEQYF,TGTGCCAGCAGCCTTAGGCCGGGATCGTCCTACGAGCAGTACTTC
NA,TRBV24-1,TRBJ1-2,NA,CATSAPIIGDRSVYGYTF,TGTGCCACCAGTGCACCAATAATCGGGGATAGGTCGGTTTATGGCTACACCTTC
NA,TRBV6-1,TRBJ1-5,NA,CASSEAPGNQPQHF,TGTGCCAGCAGTGAAGCACCGGGGAATCAGCCCCAGCATTTT
TRBD1,TRBV12-5,TRBJ2-2,NA,CASGPGTGPGELFF,TGTGCTAGTGGTCCTGGGACAGGGCCCGGGGAGCTGTTTTTT
NA,TRBV5-1,TRBJ1-4,few,CASSFGDSRNEKLFF,TGCGCCAGCAGCTTCGGAGACAGCCGAAATGAAAAACTGTTTTTT
TRBD1,TRBV25-1,TRBJ1-1,few,CASTPPPGQGKNTEAFF,TGTGCCAGCACCCCCCCTCCAGGACAGGGAAAGAACACTGAAGCTTTCTTT
NA,TRBV7-9,TRBJ2-7,NA,CASSQDRDF,TGTGCCAGCAGCCAAGACCGGGACTTC
NA,TRBV10-3,TRBJ1-5,NA,CAITPDRDQPQHF,TGTGCCATCACCCCAGACAGAGATCAGCCCCAGCATTTT
TRBD1,TRBV27,TRBJ1-1,NA,CASSLSGQANTEAFF,TGTGCCAGCAGTTTATCCGGACAGGCGAACACTGAAGCTTTCTTT
TRBD1,TRBV30,TRBJ2-5,NA,CAWSVIGDRGILRETQYF,TGTGCCTGGAGTGTAATCGGGGACAGGGGTATCCTCCGGGAGACCCAGTACTTC
NA,TRBV19,TRBJ1-2,once,CASTEVSTAGGYGYTF,TGTGCCAGTACCGAGGTGAGCACGGCCGGGGGTTATGGCTACACCTTC
NA,TRBV28,TRBJ1-1,NA,CASSLSLLRGGGTEAFF,TGTGCCAGCAGTTTATCGTTATTGAGGGGAGGTGGCACTGAAGCTTTCTTT
NA,TRBV15,TRBJ1-1,NA,CATKPRVNTEAFF,TGTGCCACCAAACCTCGGGTGAACACTGAAGCTTTCTTT
NA,TRBV7-9,TRBJ2-7,few,CASSLSSRPYEQYF,TGTGCCAGCAGCTTGTCGAGCAGGCCCTACGAGCAGTACTTC
NA,TRBV9,TRBJ2-3,NA,CASSVAPGVGTDTQYF,TGTGCCAGCAGCGTAGCACCGGGAGTGGGCACAGATACGCAGTATTTT
NA,TRBV6-2/TRBV6-3,TRBJ2-2,NA,CASSYGRYTGELFF,TGTGCCAGCAGTTACGGCAGATACACCGGGGAGCTGTTTTTT
NA,TRBV28,TRBJ1-5,NA,CASSLSERGTEHF,TGTGCCAGCAGTTTGAGCGAAAGGGGGACGGAGCATTTT
TRBD1,TRBV19,TRBJ1-5,NA,CASSPGGTWGYSNQPQHF,TGTGCCAGTAGCCCAGGGGGGACATGGGGCTATAGCAATCAGCCCCAGCATTTT
NA,TRBV7-2,TRBJ1-1,NA,CASTSLGGGYTEAFF,TGTGCCAGCACCTCCCTGGGGGGGGGCTACACTGAAGCTTTCTTT
NA,TRBV7-9,TRBJ2-1,NA,CASSLYVSGTLSYNEQFF,TGTGCCAGCAGCTTATATGTTAGTGGGACACTCTCCTACAATGAGCAGTTCTTC